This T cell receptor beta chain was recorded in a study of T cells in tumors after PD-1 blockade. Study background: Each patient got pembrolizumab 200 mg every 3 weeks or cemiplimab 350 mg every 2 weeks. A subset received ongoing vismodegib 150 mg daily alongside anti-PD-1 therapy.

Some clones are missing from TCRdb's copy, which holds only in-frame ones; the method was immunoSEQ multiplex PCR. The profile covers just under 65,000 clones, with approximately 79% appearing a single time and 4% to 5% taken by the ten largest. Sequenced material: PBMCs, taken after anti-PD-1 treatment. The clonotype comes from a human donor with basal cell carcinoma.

The CDR3 DNA follows: TGTGCCAGCAGCTTCGGTCGGGGGAACCAAGAGACCCAGTACTTC. The encoded protein is CASSFGRGNQETQYF. The chain couples TRBV7-9 to TRBJ2-5, with D possibly matching TRBD2 (6 bases). The CDR3 is made up of 15 amino acids. The ends were cut back, 3 bases at V and 0 bases at J, with 11 bases in the middle. Germline V lookup: CDR1 SEHNR, CDR2 FQNEAQ (reference sequence).